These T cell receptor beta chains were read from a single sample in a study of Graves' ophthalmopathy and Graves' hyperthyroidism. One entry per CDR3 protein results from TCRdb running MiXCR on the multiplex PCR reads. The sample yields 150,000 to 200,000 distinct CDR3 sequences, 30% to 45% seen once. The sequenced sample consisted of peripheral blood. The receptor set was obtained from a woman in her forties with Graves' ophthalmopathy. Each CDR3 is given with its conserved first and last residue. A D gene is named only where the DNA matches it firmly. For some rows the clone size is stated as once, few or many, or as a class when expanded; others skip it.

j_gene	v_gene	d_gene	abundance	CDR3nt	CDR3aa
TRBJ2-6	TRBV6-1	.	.	TGTGCCAGCAGGGGCGGGGCGGCTGGGGCCAACGTCCTGACTTTC	CASRGGAAGANVLTF
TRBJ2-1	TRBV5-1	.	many	TGCGCCAGCAGCTTGACGGGCACCCACAATGAGCAGTTCTTC	CASSLTGTHNEQFF
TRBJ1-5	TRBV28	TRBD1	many	TGTGCCAGCATTGCCAGGGGGAAAGGCAATCAGCCCCAGCATTTT	CASIARGKGNQPQHF
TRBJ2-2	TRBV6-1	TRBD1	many	TGTGCCAGCAGCCTAAGGGGACAGGGGGTCCCCGGGGAGCTGTTTTTT	CASSLRGQGVPGELFF
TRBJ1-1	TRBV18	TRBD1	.	TGTGCCAGCTCACCTCTTACCGGGACAGGGAACACTGAAGCTTTCTTT	CASSPLTGTGNTEAFF
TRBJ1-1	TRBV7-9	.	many	TGTGCCAGCAGCACTAGAGGGAACACTGAAGCTTTCTTT	CASSTRGNTEAFF
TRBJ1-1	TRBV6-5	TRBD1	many	TGTGCCAGCAGTCCTACAGGGGGCTCGACTGAAGCTTTCTTT	CASSPTGGSTEAFF
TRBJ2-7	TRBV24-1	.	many	TGTGCCACCAGTGAGGCCGGCTCCTACGAGCAGTACTTC	CATSEAGSYEQYF
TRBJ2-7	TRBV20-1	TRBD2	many	TGCAGTGCTAGAGGGACTAGCAGTTTGTACGAGCAGTACTTC	CSARGTSSLYEQYF
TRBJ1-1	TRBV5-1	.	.	TGCGCCTCCTCGGACACCCTGAACACTGAAGCTTTCTTT	CASSDTLNTEAFF
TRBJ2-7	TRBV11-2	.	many	TGTGCCAGCAGCGGCTGGGGTCATTCCTCCTACGAGCAGTACTTC	CASSGWGHSSYEQYF
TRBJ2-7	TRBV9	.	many	TGTGCCAGCAGCGTTTCGGACATGTCCTCCTACGAGCAGTACTTC	CASSVSDMSSYEQYF
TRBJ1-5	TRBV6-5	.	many	TGTGCCAGCAGACTGGGACTGTCTGGCAATCAGCCCCAGCATTTT	CASRLGLSGNQPQHF
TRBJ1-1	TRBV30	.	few	TGTGCCTGGAGTGTCGGCGGGGCTGAAGCTTTCTTT	CAWSVGGAEAFF
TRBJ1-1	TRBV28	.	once	TGTGCCAGCAGTTTCGACATAGTGAACACTGAAGCTTTCTTT	CASSFDIVNTEAFF